Below, 4 T cell receptor beta chains from the same sample are listed, as sequenced in a study of shared T cell receptors in the human thymus. Sequencing used immunoSEQ multiplex PCR; TCRdb keeps in-frame clones, though not all of them. In the table there are hundreds of thousands of clones, 70% to 90% of which are singletons. Another study also made use of these data, one on human thymus T cells.

The sequencing sample was made of thymocytes. These receptors were collected from a girl under three years old with a congenital heart defect.

This chain links TRBV9 with TRBJ1-2; possibly TRBD1 for D (5 bases). The CDR3 covers 13 residues. The germline V and J ends were trimmed by 5 bases and 5 bases, with 13 bases remaining between them. CDR1 and CDR2 from the germline V gene are SGDLS and YYNGEE. CDR3 coding DNA: TGTGCCAGCAGTCCCGACAGCCATTATGGCTACACCTTC. Translation gives CASSPDSHYGYTF.

This clone has only a few counts. The CDR3: CASSLGGRAYEQYF. DNA of the CDR3: TGTGCCAGCAGTTTGGGGGGTCGGGCCTACGAGCAGTACTTC. This chain joins TRBV2 and TRBJ2-7, with D possibly TRBD2 on 6 matching bases. The germline V gene has CDR1 SNHLY and CDR2 FYNNEI. With 5 bases removed from V and 2 bases from J, the gap between germline ends came to 13 bases. This CDR3 contains 14 residues.

V is TRBV25-1 and J is TRBJ1-2; D might be TRBD1 (5 bases). The CDR3 covers 14 residues. Germline loops: CDR1 MGHDK, CDR2 SYGVNS. The germline V and J ends were trimmed by 5 bases and 2 bases, with 12 bases remaining between them. CDR3: CASSTTGRNYGYTF. CDR3 nucleotide sequence: TGTGCCAGCAGTACAACAGGCCGCAACTATGGCTACACCTTC.

The rearrangement links TRBV7-8 to TRBJ2-3; TRBD1 matches 8 bases. Germline V gene lookup returns CDR1 SGHVS and CDR2 FQNEAQ. This CDR3 is built from 18 residues. V shed 5 bases and J 4 bases; nucleotides not matched to a gene: 17. CDR3 coding DNA: TGTGCCAGCAGCCTAACGGGCCGACGACAGGGGTGGTCAGATACGCAGTATTTT. It yields the protein CASSLTGRRQGWSDTQYF.